Shown below are 3 T cell receptor beta chains from a single sample sequenced in a study of T cells in women clearing cervical HPV infection. Sequenced by immunoSEQ multiplex PCR; TCRdb stores in-frame clones only, minus some. Its table lists 40,000 to 45,000 clones. The sequencing sample was made of blood buffy coat. These receptors came from a woman aged 18 to 75 with a cervical HPV16 infection that either progressed to CIN3+ or cleared (not recorded which).

To note about this clone: The read gets to within 3 residues of the CDR3 end, and the germline J gene fills in the rest. This chain connects TRBV7-9 to TRBJ1-2; D is possibly TRBD1 (5 bases). The V end lost 6 bases, the J end lost 4 bases, and 15 bases lay between the germline ends. CDR1 and CDR2 from the germline V gene are SEHNR and FQNEAQ (reference sequence). CDR3 length: 14 residues. CDR3 region: CASSPSGASYGYTF. The DNA read from the CDR3 is TGTGCCAGCAGTCCGAGTGGGGCGTCCTATGGC.

The CDR3 here is CASSLAGVAGNTIYF. The CDR3 DNA, read in part, is TGTGCCAGCAGCTTGGCCGGGGTAGCCGGAAACACC. This chain links TRBV5-6 with TRBJ1-3; D call uncertain. The CDR3 end is not reached by the read, which stops 3 residues before it; the germline J gene fills it in. The CDR3 loop spans 15 amino acids. Germline V CDR1 and CDR2: SGHDT, YYEEEE. V lost 0 bases and J 4 bases, leaving 11 bases between the germline ends.

Concerning this clone itself: The observed sequence ends 3 residues before the CDR3 terminus, with the missing tail filled in from the germline J gene. The rearrangement uses TRBV2 and TRBJ1-2, with 8 bases that match TRBD1. This CDR3 is 12 amino acids long. Per the germline V gene, CDR1 is SNHLY and CDR2 is FYNNEI. CDR3 sequence reads: CASNPGGYGYTF. The sequenced CDR3 bases are TGTGCCTCTAACCCAGGGGGCTACGGC.